This T cell receptor beta chain was observed in a study of identical twins. Study results and limitations: Out-of-frame alpha sequences shared between twins exhibited an excess of low generation probability.

There are many counts of this clonotype. The antigen remains unidentified. From the 5' RACE reads, TCRdb called clonotypes with MiXCR, one entry per CDR3 protein. Of roughly 690,000 distinct CDR3 sequences in the sample, 5.5% to 7.5% are singletons; the top ten hold 1.5% to 2%. Trimming cost V 3 bases and J 3 bases, with 12 bases left between them. CDR1 and CDR2 (germline): SGHRS, YFSETQ. The CDR3 covers 14 residues. The receptor's source is a man between 18 and 35 years old in good health. The V gene is TRBV5-1, the J gene TRBJ1-2, with D hard to call. The sequencing sample was made of naive T cells sorted from blood. The CDR3 sequence is CASSSNAEYYGYTF. DNA for the CDR3: TGCGCCAGCAGCTCTAACGCAGAGTACTATGGCTACACCTTC.